This TCR beta chain appears in the sequencing data of a study of cytomegalovirus exposure and HLA in healthy donors. Study-level results: Rates of TCR association differed by HLA locus in a later analysis, with DRB1 highest and HLA-C lowest. Clonal expansion was found to be greater in HLA-associated TCR beta chains than in equally common others in a later analysis.

Germline V gene sequence: CDR1 MDHEN, CDR2 SYDVKM. The CDR3 loop spans 18 amino acids. The PCR employed 60 Vbeta primers together with 13 Jbeta primers. Produced via immunoSEQ multiplex PCR; TCRdb's table is partial and in-frame only. The sample lists 140,000 or so clones; less than 85% were seen once. This clone occurred once. What it binds is unknown. At one boundary the junction diverges from the germline segment, which might be a read error. The source is a man aged 18 to 29 in good health and CMV-seropositive. The V and J genes are TRBV28 and TRBJ2-3; 15 positions match TRBD2. The sequenced sample consisted of PBMCs. The CDR3 protein is CASSPGTSGRSSIDTQYF. As DNA, the CDR3 is TGTGCCAGCAGCCCAGGGACTAGCGGGAGGTCTAGCATAGATACGCAGTATTTT.